The clone carrying this T cell receptor (beta chain) has a count of ten or more. The V and J ends lost 5 bases and 4 bases, in that order; junction bases with no gene match: 2. CDR1 DFQATT and CDR2 SNEGSKA come from the germline V gene (reference sequence). There are 14 residues in the CDR3. Unique molecular identifiers were used in preparing the TCRbeta library. TCRdb analysed the PCR reads with MiXCR anew, one entry per CDR3 protein. The sample records roughly 220,000 distinct CDR3 sequences, about 8.8% being singletons. The data derive from a study of T-cell reconstitution after alpha-beta-depleted transplantation in children.

Here the sequenced sample was PBMCs from the stem cell graft donor, taken from the stem cell graft. The receptor was derived from a human donor who donated a stem cell graft to a child with SCID. V usage is TRBV20-1 and J usage is TRBJ2-3, with 14 bases identical to TRBD2. The DNA of the CDR3 is TGCAGTGCTTCGACTAGCGGGGGGGCAGATACGCAGTATTTT. As protein: CSASTSGGADTQYF.